A single sample gave rise to the 3 T cell receptor beta chains below, sequenced in a study of shared clonotypes between healthy human individuals. CD45RO-negative CD8 cells positively selected for CCR7 made up the naive population, which excluded terminally differentiated effector memory CD45RA+ cells. Repertoires were generated with immunoSEQ multiplex PCR, while TCRdb's copy carries only in-frame clones and drops some. The sample has about 2 million clones, approximately 94% seen once; the top ten hold roughly 1%. Sequenced sample: naive CD8+ T cells sorted from blood. All receptors come from a man aged 18 to 29 in good health.

The V and J genes are TRBV2 and TRBJ2-7; the D is unclear. The length of the CDR3 is 14 residues. Germline assignment: CDR1 SNHLY and CDR2 FYNNEI. Trimming took off 4 bases at V and 5 bases at J, with 15 bases between the two ends. The CDR3: CASSASGLLHEQYF. The CDR3 nucleotides read TGTGCCAGCAGTGCCAGTGGCCTTCTACACGAGCAGTACTTC.

The chain has TRBV30 and TRBJ1-1, with no clear D. The V gene lost 0 bases and the J gene lost 3 bases, with 11 bases spanning the gap. Germline CDR1 is GTSNPN and CDR2 is SVGIG (reference sequence). The CDR3 length is 14 residues. CDR3 region: CAWSVGNGDTEAFF. Here the CDR3 DNA reads TGTGCCTGGAGTGTAGGCAACGGGGACACTGAAGCTTTCTTT. The whole variable domain, remainder taken from reference TRBV30 and TRBJ1-1, is SQTIHQWPATLVQPVGSPLSLECTVEGTSNPNLYWYRQAAGRGLQLLFYSVGIGQISSEVPQNLSASRPQDRQFILSSKKLLLSDSGFYLCAWSVGNGDTEAFFGQGTRLTVV.

The chain recombines TRBV7-8 with TRBJ2-7; TRBD1 aligns across 7 bases. In germline, CDR1 is SGHVS, CDR2 FQNEAQ. V was clipped by 4 bases and J by 4 bases; unmatched bases: 10. CDR3 length: 15 residues. CDR3 coding DNA: TGTGCCAGCAGCTCCGACAGGGAAACTGGTTACGAGCAGTACTTC. It codes for CASSSDRETGYEQYF.